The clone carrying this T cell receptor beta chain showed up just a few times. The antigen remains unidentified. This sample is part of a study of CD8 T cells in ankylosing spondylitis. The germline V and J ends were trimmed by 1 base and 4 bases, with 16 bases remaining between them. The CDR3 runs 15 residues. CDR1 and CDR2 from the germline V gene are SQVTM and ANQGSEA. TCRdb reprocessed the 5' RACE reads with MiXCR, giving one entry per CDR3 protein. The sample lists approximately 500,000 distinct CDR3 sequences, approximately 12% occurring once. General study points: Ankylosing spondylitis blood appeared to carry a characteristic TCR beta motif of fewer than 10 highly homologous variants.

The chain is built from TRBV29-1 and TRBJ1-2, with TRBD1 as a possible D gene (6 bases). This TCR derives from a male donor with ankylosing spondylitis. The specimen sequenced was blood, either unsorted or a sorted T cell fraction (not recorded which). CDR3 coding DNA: TGCAGCGTTGAAGGAGCGTTGCAGGACAGCTATGGCTACACCTTC. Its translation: CSVEGALQDSYGYTF.